This T cell receptor (beta chain) was identified during a study of CD8 T cells in ankylosing spondylitis. The germline CDR1 and CDR2 sequences are SQVTM and ANQGSEA. Deletions cut 7 bases from V and 1 base from J, with 15 bases between. The length of the CDR3 is 14 residues. Quantitative barcoded 5'-RACE was used to prepare TCR beta libraries. TCRdb redid the calling of the 5' RACE reads with MiXCR, one entry per CDR3 protein. This sample has 26,000 or so distinct CDR3 sequences, with approximately 8% found just once. A word on this clonotype: Antigen specificity is unknown.

Study results and limitations: With a CD8+ phenotype, disease-linked clones were relatively rare in peripheral blood. Reportedly, significant enrichment of disease-linked clones occurred in matched ankylosing spondylitis synovial fluid.

This TCR was recovered from a male donor with ankylosing spondylitis or in good health (not recorded which). Sequences were obtained from blood. The V gene is TRBV29-1, the J gene TRBJ2-3, with D possibly being TRBD2 (6 bases). CDR3 sequence reads: CSAGPGAGTDTQYF. The CDR3 nucleotides are TGCAGCGCCGGACCGGGAGCTGGCACAGATACGCAGTATTTT.